A selection of T cell receptor beta chains follows, all from one sample in a study of T-cell memory formation after mild COVID-19. TCRdb re-called the 5' RACE reads through MiXCR, storing one row per CDR3 protein. This sample has some 450,000 distinct CDR3 sequences; 15% to 20% occur once, and the top ten carry more than 8%. Sequences were obtained from PBMCs or a T cell subset sorted from them (not recorded which). These receptors were collected from an adult woman who had mild COVID-19 (a few samples of this study predate the infection). Cell type and time point are not known. The CDR3 runs from the conserved cysteine through the conserved F or W. Fields, in order: CDR3 DNA, CDR3 protein, J gene, V gene, D gene, clone size. A D gene is named only where the DNA matches it firmly. Rows may omit the clone size; those that give it use once, few, many or a size class.

CDR3nt: TGCGCCAGCAGCATGACTAGCGGGGGTTACAATGAGCAGTTCTTC
CDR3aa: CASSMTSGGYNEQFF
j_gene: TRBJ2-1
v_gene: TRBV5-1
d_gene: TRBD2
abundance: many

CDR3nt: TGTGCCAGCAGCAGACAAGCGGACTCCACAGATACGCAGTATTTT
CDR3aa: CASSRQADSTDTQYF
j_gene: TRBJ2-3
v_gene: TRBV5-6
d_gene: -
abundance: -

CDR3nt: TGCGCCAGCAGCCAAGTAGATCAGCCCCAGCATTTT
CDR3aa: CASSQVDQPQHF
j_gene: TRBJ1-5
v_gene: TRBV4-1
d_gene: -
abundance: -

CDR3nt: TGCGCCAGCAGCTTCGGGACAGGGACGGGTCAGCCCCAGCATTTT
CDR3aa: CASSFGTGTGQPQHF
j_gene: TRBJ1-5
v_gene: TRBV5-1
d_gene: TRBD1
abundance: -

CDR3nt: TGCGCCAGCAGCTCCGGAACAACTAGCGGGGGGGCCAATGAGCAGTTCTTC
CDR3aa: CASSSGTTSGGANEQFF
j_gene: TRBJ2-1
v_gene: TRBV5-1
d_gene: TRBD2
abundance: many

CDR3nt: TGTGCCAGCTCGGTCGGGGGGGATTACAATGAGCAGTTCTTC
CDR3aa: CASSVGGDYNEQFF
j_gene: TRBJ2-1
v_gene: TRBV12-3/TRBV12-4
d_gene: TRBD2
abundance: once

CDR3nt: TGTGCCAGCAGTTTATCGAGAGGCCGGAGTCTGGGGGCAGATACGCAGTATTTT
CDR3aa: CASSLSRGRSLGADTQYF
j_gene: TRBJ2-3
v_gene: TRBV27
d_gene: -
abundance: -

CDR3nt: TGCAGCGTTGAATGGCTGGACATTCTGAACACTGAAGCTTTCTTT
CDR3aa: CSVEWLDILNTEAFF
j_gene: TRBJ1-1
v_gene: TRBV29-1
d_gene: -
abundance: -

CDR3nt: TGTGCCAGTAGTACCGGACGGAATTGGGAAAAACTGTTTTTT
CDR3aa: CASSTGRNWEKLFF
j_gene: TRBJ1-4
v_gene: TRBV19
d_gene: -
abundance: -

CDR3nt: TGTGCCAGCAGCCTCGGACTAGCGTCCTCCTACGAGCAGTACTTC
CDR3aa: CASSLGLASSYEQYF
j_gene: TRBJ2-7
v_gene: TRBV5-6
d_gene: TRBD2
abundance: few

CDR3nt: TGTGCCAGCAGCTTAACGGGGCTAGCGGGGGGCCACTACGAGCAGTACTTC
CDR3aa: CASSLTGLAGGHYEQYF
j_gene: TRBJ2-7
v_gene: TRBV7-3
d_gene: TRBD2
abundance: -

CDR3nt: TGCGCCAGCAGCCAAGACGTACTAGCGGGAGGGACTGAGCAGTTCTTC
CDR3aa: CASSQDVLAGGTEQFF
j_gene: TRBJ2-1
v_gene: TRBV4-3
d_gene: TRBD2
abundance: -

CDR3nt: TGTGCCAGCAGCCCAGGACAGGGGGCGAAGGAGACCCAGTACTTC
CDR3aa: CASSPGQGAKETQYF
j_gene: TRBJ2-5
v_gene: TRBV7-9
d_gene: TRBD1
abundance: few

CDR3nt: TGTGCCAGCAGCCAAGATGGGACTAGCGGGAGCTACGAGCAGTACTTC
CDR3aa: CASSQDGTSGSYEQYF
j_gene: TRBJ2-7
v_gene: TRBV4-2
d_gene: TRBD2
abundance: few

CDR3nt: TGTGCCAGCTCCCAGTCGGTAACAGATACGCAGTATTTT
CDR3aa: CASSQSVTDTQYF
j_gene: TRBJ2-3
v_gene: TRBV18
d_gene: -
abundance: once

CDR3nt: TGTGCCAGCAGGTGGGGGGCTGGCGGCTACACCTTC
CDR3aa: CASRWGAGGYTF
j_gene: TRBJ1-2
v_gene: TRBV12-3/TRBV12-4
d_gene: -
abundance: -

CDR3nt: TGTGCCAGCTCCCAAAGGGGGCGGGGCTCCTACGAGCAGTACTTC
CDR3aa: CASSQRGRGSYEQYF
j_gene: TRBJ2-7
v_gene: TRBV27
d_gene: -
abundance: -

CDR3nt: TGTGCCAGCAACCATTTGGGACTAGCGGGTCTAGACAATGAGCAGTTCTTC
CDR3aa: CASNHLGLAGLDNEQFF
j_gene: TRBJ2-1
v_gene: TRBV7-2
d_gene: TRBD2
abundance: few

CDR3nt: TGTGCCAGCAGTTACGGGGACAGCAGAGCAGATACGCAGTATTTT
CDR3aa: CASSYGDSRADTQYF
j_gene: TRBJ2-3
v_gene: TRBV6-5
d_gene: TRBD1
abundance: -

CDR3nt: TGCGCCAGCAGCCAGCTGAGGGCTACAAACTATGGCTACACCTTC
CDR3aa: CASSQLRATNYGYTF
j_gene: TRBJ1-2
v_gene: TRBV4-1
d_gene: -
abundance: -

CDR3nt: TGCGGCGTTAGGGACGGGGGTTACGGTCAGCCCCAGCATTTT
CDR3aa: CGVRDGGYGQPQHF
j_gene: TRBJ1-5
v_gene: TRBV29-1
d_gene: -
abundance: -

CDR3nt: TGTGCCAGCAGCTTCAACGCAGGGCTGACGAACACTGAAGCTTTCTTT
CDR3aa: CASSFNAGLTNTEAFF
j_gene: TRBJ1-1
v_gene: TRBV13
d_gene: -
abundance: -

CDR3nt: TGCGCCAGCAGCTTGGGTGCAGGATCCCTCGAGCAGTACTTC
CDR3aa: CASSLGAGSLEQYF
j_gene: TRBJ2-7
v_gene: TRBV5-1
d_gene: -
abundance: many

CDR3nt: TGCGCCAGCAGCTTGACAGGGAGCTCCTATAATTCACCCCTCCACTTT
CDR3aa: CASSLTGSSYNSPLHF
j_gene: TRBJ1-6
v_gene: TRBV5-1
d_gene: -
abundance: few

CDR3nt: TGTGCCAGCAGCGCGCGACTCACAACTAATGAAAAACTGTTTTTT
CDR3aa: CASSARLTTNEKLFF
j_gene: TRBJ1-4
v_gene: TRBV7-9
d_gene: -
abundance: -

CDR3nt: TGTGCCAGCACCCGGGGGGGCGGCAATCAGCCCCAGCATTTT
CDR3aa: CASTRGGGNQPQHF
j_gene: TRBJ1-5
v_gene: TRBV12-3/TRBV12-4
d_gene: -
abundance: few

CDR3nt: TGTGCCAGCAGCTTAGCTCAGGAACGGGGTGGGACCCAGTACTTC
CDR3aa: CASSLAQERGGTQYF
j_gene: TRBJ2-5
v_gene: TRBV7-2
d_gene: -
abundance: -

CDR3nt: TGTGCCACCAGTGCCCCTAACAGAGGTCGCGAGCAGTTCTTC
CDR3aa: CATSAPNRGREQFF
j_gene: TRBJ2-1
v_gene: TRBV24-1
d_gene: -
abundance: -

CDR3nt: TGTGCCAGCAGCGCGGACTGGAGTTCCTACGAGCAGTACTTC
CDR3aa: CASSADWSSYEQYF
j_gene: TRBJ2-7
v_gene: TRBV7-9
d_gene: -
abundance: few

CDR3nt: TGTGCCAGCAGCTTAGAGTCCCCTCTAGGGGTTACGCAGTATTTT
CDR3aa: CASSLESPLGVTQYF
j_gene: TRBJ2-3
v_gene: TRBV7-9
d_gene: -
abundance: -

CDR3nt: TGTGCCAGCAGTTTCCGGGCAGGGGGGGCTGTGAACACTGAAGCTTTCTTT
CDR3aa: CASSFRAGGAVNTEAFF
j_gene: TRBJ1-1
v_gene: TRBV27
d_gene: TRBD1
abundance: many

CDR3nt: TGTGCCAGCAGCCAAGACACGGACGGATTCAATGAGCAGTTCTTC
CDR3aa: CASSQDTDGFNEQFF
j_gene: TRBJ2-1
v_gene: TRBV4-2
d_gene: -
abundance: -

CDR3nt: TGTGCCAGCAGCGAAGCAGGGGGTGCCTACAATGAGCAGTTCTTC
CDR3aa: CASSEAGGAYNEQFF
j_gene: TRBJ2-1
v_gene: TRBV6-2/TRBV6-3
d_gene: TRBD1
abundance: few

CDR3nt: TGCAGTGCCCCAGGGACTAGCGGGTGGAGGGTCCACGAGCAGTACTTC
CDR3aa: CSAPGTSGWRVHEQYF
j_gene: TRBJ2-7
v_gene: TRBV20-1
d_gene: TRBD2
abundance: few

CDR3nt: TGTGCCAGCAGGGGACAGGGGGCGCTTATCGGGGCAAGCTCCTACAATGAGCAGTTCTTC
CDR3aa: CASRGQGALIGASSYNEQFF
j_gene: TRBJ2-1
v_gene: TRBV7-8
d_gene: TRBD1
abundance: -

CDR3nt: TGCGCCAGCAGCCAAATTGGAGCGCAGTCGGACGAGCAGTACTTC
CDR3aa: CASSQIGAQSDEQYF
j_gene: TRBJ2-7
v_gene: TRBV4-1
d_gene: -
abundance: -

CDR3nt: TGTGCCACCAGTGAGACCGGACTAGCGCGGACCTACAATGAGCAGTTCTTC
CDR3aa: CATSETGLARTYNEQFF
j_gene: TRBJ2-1
v_gene: TRBV24-1
d_gene: TRBD2
abundance: -

CDR3nt: TGTGCCACCAGTGCGGCCAAAAGGGATACGCAGTATTTT
CDR3aa: CATSAAKRDTQYF
j_gene: TRBJ2-3
v_gene: TRBV24-1
d_gene: -
abundance: -

CDR3nt: TGTGCCAGCAGCTTAGCGCTTGGCCCCGGCGGGGGGGAAGCTTTCTTT
CDR3aa: CASSLALGPGGGEAFF
j_gene: TRBJ1-1
v_gene: TRBV7-9
d_gene: -
abundance: few

CDR3nt: TGTGCCAGCAGTGGCACAGGGGTGGCTTACAATGAGCAGTTCTTC
CDR3aa: CASSGTGVAYNEQFF
j_gene: TRBJ2-1
v_gene: TRBV27
d_gene: TRBD1
abundance: few

CDR3nt: TGCAGTGCTAGAGATTGGCGTAAACCGACTAGCGGGAAGTCCTACAATGAGCAGTTCTTC
CDR3aa: CSARDWRKPTSGKSYNEQFF
j_gene: TRBJ2-1
v_gene: TRBV20-1
d_gene: TRBD2
abundance: many

CDR3nt: TGTGCCAGCAGTTTATCGTCCAGATACAATGAGCAGTTCTTC
CDR3aa: CASSLSSRYNEQFF
j_gene: TRBJ2-1
v_gene: TRBV27
d_gene: -
abundance: few

CDR3nt: TGTGCCATCAGTGAAAGGGGAGGGGCTAGCGGGAGCCATGAGCAGTTCTTC
CDR3aa: CAISERGGASGSHEQFF
j_gene: TRBJ2-1
v_gene: TRBV10-3
d_gene: TRBD2
abundance: few

CDR3nt: TGTGCCAGCAGCTTGGGCGGACTAGCTATGTACGAGCAGTACTTC
CDR3aa: CASSLGGLAMYEQYF
j_gene: TRBJ2-7
v_gene: TRBV5-6
d_gene: TRBD2
abundance: -

CDR3nt: TGTGCCAGCAGTGAGGTTGGAGGGGCGCAGGGTACGCAGTATTTT
CDR3aa: CASSEVGGAQGTQYF
j_gene: TRBJ2-3
v_gene: TRBV2
d_gene: -
abundance: -

CDR3nt: TGCAGTGTTAAGGACCTATCCGGAGAAGCTTTCTTT
CDR3aa: CSVKDLSGEAFF
j_gene: TRBJ1-1
v_gene: TRBV20-1
d_gene: -
abundance: few

CDR3nt: TGTGCCAGCAACCCTCTAGCGGGGGCCTTCGAGCAGTACTTC
CDR3aa: CASNPLAGAFEQYF
j_gene: TRBJ2-7
v_gene: TRBV6-5
d_gene: TRBD2
abundance: few

CDR3nt: TGCAGCGCCACAGGGGGGGTCGGCTATGGCTACACCTTC
CDR3aa: CSATGGVGYGYTF
j_gene: TRBJ1-2
v_gene: TRBV29-1
d_gene: TRBD1
abundance: -

CDR3nt: TGTGCCAGCAGTTTAGATCTTAGCGGGCTAAGCACAGATACGCAGTATTTT
CDR3aa: CASSLDLSGLSTDTQYF
j_gene: TRBJ2-3
v_gene: TRBV27
d_gene: TRBD2
abundance: few

CDR3nt: TGTGCCAGCAGCCCCTGGGGGACGACCTACGAGCAGTACTTC
CDR3aa: CASSPWGTTYEQYF
j_gene: TRBJ2-7
v_gene: TRBV3-1
d_gene: -
abundance: few

CDR3nt: TGTGCCAGCAGCTCCTCCGGGGGTCTCGGCGAGCAGTACTTC
CDR3aa: CASSSSGGLGEQYF
j_gene: TRBJ2-7
v_gene: TRBV7-3
d_gene: -
abundance: -

CDR3nt: TGTGCCAGCAGCCGTCGTGGGGGGGACTCCAGATGGGATGAGCAGTTCTTC
CDR3aa: CASSRRGGDSRWDEQFF
j_gene: TRBJ2-1
v_gene: TRBV7-3
d_gene: TRBD2
abundance: many

CDR3nt: TGTGCCAGCAGCCCACAGGGAGACCTCTACGAGCAGTACTTC
CDR3aa: CASSPQGDLYEQYF
j_gene: TRBJ2-7
v_gene: TRBV7-9
d_gene: -
abundance: few

CDR3nt: TGTGCCAGCAGCTTGGTCAGGGGGTCAGTCAATGAGCAGTTCTTC
CDR3aa: CASSLVRGSVNEQFF
j_gene: TRBJ2-1
v_gene: TRBV5-6
d_gene: TRBD1
abundance: few